The sequence of this T cell receptor (beta chain) was determined in a study of blood T cell repertoires in COVID-19. Data came from immunoSEQ multiplex PCR; TCRdb stores just in-frame clones and leaves some out. The repertoire holds 200,000 to 250,000 clones, with around 90% as singletons. Participants were aged about 18 to 100 years from around 25 US areas. CDR3 length: 19 amino acids. The germline gives CDR1 LGHNA, CDR2 YSLEER. The ends lost 4 bases at V and 6 bases at J; junction bases unmatched: 24. This receptor was obtained from a young man who had recovered from COVID-19. The chain combines TRBV4-3 with TRBJ2-7; TRBD1 matches at 7 bases. The source material was PBMCs or T cells enriched from blood (not recorded which). The CDR3 loop is CASSPRIMSSQGKVPEQYF. The DNA for the CDR3 is TGCGCCAGCAGCCCCCGTATAATGTCGTCACAGGGGAAAGTTCCCGAGCAGTACTTC.